The source of this T cell receptor (beta chain) is a study of human T cells and chemical hapten exposure. The wider study: Reading of the patch tests, which applied 0.01% DPC to the upper back, occurred at 6 days.

Described time point: patch test 1, 2 weeks after DPC sensitization. Described treatment: therapeutic diphenylcyclopropenone sensitization with weekly scalp DPC. TCRdb reprocessed the RACE reads via MiXCR and lists one record per CDR3 protein. The data hold around 99,000 distinct CDR3 sequences, with around 12% observed a single time. This CDR3 has 15 amino acids. In germline, CDR1 is SGDLS, CDR2 YYNGEE. Trimming removed 2 bases from V and 4 bases from J; junction bases left unmatched: 3. This clonotype was found a few times. The chain carries TRBV9 and TRBJ2-1, with 10 nucleotides matching TRBD2. The origin of this receptor is a woman between 35 and 50 years old with alopecia areata. Some clones in this sample may be carry-over from other donors' samples. This specimen consisted of whole blood, obtained in connection with sensitization to the hapten diphenylcyclopropenone (DPC). The CDR3 sequence: CASSVSSGSYNEQFF. In DNA form, the CDR3 reads TGTGCCAGCAGCGTGTCTAGCGGGAGTTACAATGAGCAGTTCTTC.